The 12 T cell receptor beta chains presented below share a single source sample, sequenced in a study of Ad26.COV2.S vaccination and SARS-CoV-2 variants. This sample's treatment: over 15 received Ad26.COV2.S at low or high dose, single or two shots; about 5 received placebo; per-sample allocation not given. Day 63 after the first vaccine or placebo injection was the time point for sampling. Method: immunoSEQ multiplex PCR; TCRdb's copy keeps in-frame clones and lacks some. This table holds around 300,000 clones, about 88% found once. The sample here was peripheral blood, taken in a trial of Ad26.COV2.S vaccine versus placebo. These receptor sequences come from a person between 18 and 59 years old who received the Ad26.COV2.S COVID-19 vaccine or a placebo.

The chain employs TRBV4-1 and TRBJ1-5; no reliable D call. Trimming pared 0 bases from V and 5 bases from J, leaving 11 bases between. This CDR3 region has 15 residues. Germline loops: CDR1 MGHRA, CDR2 YSYEKL. CDR3 nucleotide sequence: TGCGCCAGCAGCCAAGATAAGTCAGGACATCAGCCCCAGCATTTT. This encodes CASSQDKSGHQPQHF.

The chain carries TRBV6-5 and TRBJ1-2; perhaps TRBD1 as D (5 bases). Germline CDR1 reads MNHEY; CDR2 reads SVGAGI. V lost 0 bases and J lost 5, with 10 bases in between. This CDR3 has 14 residues. CDR3: CASSYSAGWYGYTF. The CDR3 DNA reads TGTGCCAGCAGTTACTCCGCAGGGTGGTATGGCTACACCTTC.

This clone was observed once. V and J are TRBV14 and TRBJ2-3, with 8 bases that match TRBD2. The CDR3 consists of 16 residues. V was pared by 4 bases and J by 0 bases, with 6 bases of the junction left unmatched. From germline, CDR1 is SGHDN and CDR2 FVKESK. This CDR3 is CASSLRLASSTDTQYF. CDR3 DNA sequence: TGTGCCAGCAGCCTAAGACTAGCGTCTAGCACAGATACGCAGTATTTT.

This clone occurred a few times. The chain couples TRBV6-6 to TRBJ1-4; 10 bases line up with TRBD1. The CDR3 has 15 amino acids. Germline-derived CDR1 and CDR2 are MNHNY and SVGAGI (reference sequence). The J segment lost 7 bases and the V segment lost 5 bases, leaving 7 bases of the junction unmatched. This chain's CDR3 is CASSRSGTGVEKLFF. The CDR3 nucleotides read TGTGCCAGCAGTCGATCCGGGACAGGGGTTGAAAAACTGTTTTTT.

The rearrangement joins TRBV5-1 to TRBJ1-1; TRBD1 might be the D (5 bases). The CDR3 covers 16 residues. Trimming removed 0 bases at V and 0 bases at J, with 12 bases between. Germline-derived CDR1 and CDR2 are SGHRS and YFSETQ. CDR3 nucleotide sequence: TGCGCCAGCAGCTTGGAAGGCGGCAGGGTGAACACTGAAGCTTTCTTT. Translation gives CASSLEGGRVNTEAFF.

J is TRBJ2-6 and V is TRBV15; D is unclear. V dropped 5 bases and J dropped 2 bases, with 4 bases sitting between them. The CDR3 is made up of 13 amino acids. Germline CDR1 is LNHNV and CDR2 is YYDKDF (reference sequence). DNA for the CDR3: TGTGCCACCAGCCTTACTGGGGCCAACGTCCTGACTTTC. It is translated as CATSLTGANVLTF.

This clone was recorded only once. The chain couples TRBV7-2 to TRBJ2-1; 7 nucleotides align to TRBD2. Germline CDR1 is SGHTA and CDR2 is FQGNSA. The CDR3 sequence is 16 residues long. Trimming at V came to 1 base and at J to 0 bases, leaving 3 bases not matched to a gene. CDR3 loop: CASSLGPGGSYNEQFF. The CDR3 coding sequence is TGTGCCAGCAGCTTAGGTCCGGGGGGCTCCTACAATGAGCAGTTCTTC.

V usage is TRBV5-1 and J usage is TRBJ2-2; D uncertain. V was clipped by 4 bases and J by 4 bases, with 11 bases between them. This CDR3 has 14 amino acids. Germline loops: CDR1 SGHRS, CDR2 YFSETQ. CDR3 sequence (DNA): TGCGCCAGCAGCCAAATTCCTGGCACCGGGGAGCTGTTTTTT. This codes for CASSQIPGTGELFF. Full variable domain (missing parts from reference TRBV5-1 and TRBJ2-2): KAGVTQTPRYLIKTRGQQVTLSCSPISGHRSVSWYQQTPGQGLQFLFEYFSETQRNKGNFPGRFSGRQFSNSRSEMNVSTLELGDSALYLCASSQIPGTGELFFGEGSRLTVL.

CDR3 loop: CASSIEYRGYYGYTF. The DNA for the CDR3 is TGTGCCAGTAGTATAGAATACAGGGGTTACTATGGCTACACCTTC. This sequence joins TRBV19 and TRBJ1-2; 7 nucleotides align to TRBD1. J lost 3 bases, V lost 0 bases, and 4 bases had no gene match. The CDR3 is made up of 15 amino acids. Per the germline V gene, CDR1 is LNHDA and CDR2 is SQIVND (reference sequence). The full variable domain, rest sourced from reference TRBV19 and TRBJ1-2, is DGGITQSPKYLFRKEGQNVTLSCEQNLNHDAMYWYRQDPGQGLRLIYYSQIVNDFQKGDIAEGYSVSREKKESFPLTVTSAQKNPTAFYLCASSIEYRGYYGYTFGSGTRLTVV.

The chain carries TRBV12-3 or TRBV12-4 and TRBJ2-7; D possibly matches TRBD1 or TRBD2 (5 bases each). With 5 bases removed from V and 2 bases from J, the gap between germline ends came to 10 bases. The CDR3 is 13 residues long. In DNA, the CDR3 is TGTGCCAGCAGTCCGGGACCAGCCTACGAGCAGTACTTC. The encoded protein is CASSPGPAYEQYF.

This chain joins TRBV4-2 and TRBJ1-5; unclear D gene. Looked up from germline, CDR1 is LGHNA and CDR2 is YNFKEQ. V was pared by 0 bases and J by 11 bases, with 11 bases between. The CDR3 runs 13 residues. The CDR3 loop reads CASSQDPQVAQHF. The DNA of the CDR3 is TGTGCCAGCAGCCAAGATCCCCAGGTGGCCCAGCATTTT.

The rearrangement joins TRBV7-2 to TRBJ2-1; D is ambiguous. Trimming left V 2 bases short and J 0 bases short, with 11 bases between. This CDR3 region has 16 residues. CDR1 is SGHTA, CDR2 FQGNSA, per germline. The CDR3, as DNA: TGTGCCAGCAGCTTACTGCCCAGTACCTCCTACAATGAGCAGTTCTTC. Its translation: CASSLLPSTSYNEQFF.